The table lists the clone carrying this T cell receptor (beta chain) with a few counts. The data were taken from a study of blood T cell repertoires in COVID-19. Study-level background: In each case, the material was cDNA or gDNA derived from T cells, B-cell-depleted T cells, or PBMCs.

How the authors handled the data: Estimated nucleated cell counts came from reference gene primer amplification. The method was immunoSEQ multiplex PCR; TCRdb's version includes in-frame clones alone and lacks a portion of them. V and J calls plus clone size are reproduced from that table; the DNA served to infer D and trimming. Of approximately 89,000 clones in the sample, about 80% were seen once. CDR1 is MGHDK and CDR2 is SYGVNS in the germline V gene. V was pared by 3 bases and J by 10 bases, with 16 bases between. The CDR3 runs 13 residues. This TCR was sampled from a human donor in a cohort sampled during active COVID-19. The sample consisted of peripheral blood. The V call is TRBV25-1, the J call TRBJ2-7; a possible D gene is TRBD1 (6 bases). CDR3 region: CASSEDSSRVQYF. CDR3 bases: TGTGCCAGCAGTGAGGACAGTTCTAGAGTACAGTACTTC.